The entry that follows covers one T cell receptor (beta chain) sequence. The antigen is undetermined. The entry originates in a study of T-cell reconstitution after alpha-beta-depleted transplantation in children. The CDR3 has 13 residues. The germline V and J ends were trimmed by 0 bases and 6 bases, with 9 bases remaining between them. The germline gives CDR1 LNHNV, CDR2 YYDKDF (reference sequence). Preparing the TCRbeta library involved the use of unique molecular identifiers. MiXCR was run by TCRdb on the PCR reads, yielding one entry per CDR3 protein. The profile shows about 600,000 distinct CDR3 sequences, under 30% of them singletons. Broader study findings: T-cell counts and diversity were attributed mostly to newly produced T cells one year after transplant. By about two months after transplant, alpha-beta T cells reportedly arose from several hundred graft clones that had expanded.

The chain uses TRBV15 and TRBJ2-7; D is uncertain. Source: PBMCs, mostly from graft donor cells, taken 360 days after TCRalphabeta/CD19-depleted stem cell transplant. This sequence was found in a boy younger than two who had a stem cell transplant for acute myeloid leukemia, so the T cells may come from the graft donor. CDR3: CATSRDPGGEQYV. For the CDR3, the DNA is TGTGCCACCAGCAGAGATCCGGGTGGCGAGCAGTACGTC.